This is a list of T cell receptor beta chains from one sample in a study of blood T cell repertoires in COVID-19. TCRdb keeps only in-frame clones here, not all; method: immunoSEQ multiplex PCR. The sample has roughly 68,000 clones; roughly three quarters are singletons. The material sequenced was peripheral blood. Source of these receptors: a human donor in a cohort sampled during active COVID-19. CDR3s include the opening cysteine and the closing phenylalanine or tryptophan. A D gene is named only where the DNA matches it firmly. Size values are once, few and many counts, or a class for expanded clones, and some rows have none.

cdr3_aa: CASSRDSSSGNTIYF
cdr3_nt: TGTGCCAGCAGCCGGGACAGTTCCTCTGGAAACACCATATATTTT
clone_size: NA
cdr3_length: 15
j_call: TRBJ1-3
v_call: TRBV7-6
d_call: TRBD1

cdr3_aa: CASSPPGFYTQYF
cdr3_nt: TGTGCCAGCTCACCGCCCGGGTTCTATACGCAGTATTTT
clone_size: NA
cdr3_length: 13
j_call: TRBJ2-3
v_call: TRBV18
d_call: NA

cdr3_aa: CASSLTGALAGQETQYF
cdr3_nt: TGCGCCAGCAGCTTGACAGGAGCGCTAGCGGGCCAAGAGACCCAGTACTTC
clone_size: NA
cdr3_length: 17
j_call: TRBJ2-5
v_call: TRBV5-1
d_call: TRBD2

cdr3_aa: CASSDWGMDSNSPLHF
cdr3_nt: TGTGCCAGCAGTGATTGGGGGATGGACAGCAATTCACCCCTCCACTTT
clone_size: NA
cdr3_length: 16
j_call: TRBJ1-6
v_call: TRBV6-1
d_call: NA

cdr3_aa: CAWGPNRLDTQYF
cdr3_nt: TGTGCCTGGGGGCCAAACAGGCTCGATACGCAGTATTTT
clone_size: NA
cdr3_length: 13
j_call: TRBJ2-3
v_call: TRBV30
d_call: NA

cdr3_aa: CASSLLDRTSGRLTKNIQYF
cdr3_nt: TGTGCCAGCAGCTTACTTGACCGGACTAGCGGGAGGTTGACCAAAAACATTCAGTACTTC
clone_size: NA
cdr3_length: 20
j_call: TRBJ2-4
v_call: TRBV7-8
d_call: TRBD2

cdr3_aa: CASSLNRNTEAFF
cdr3_nt: TGTGCCAGCAGTTTAAACAGAAACACTGAAGCTTTCTTT
clone_size: NA
cdr3_length: 13
j_call: TRBJ1-1
v_call: TRBV12-3/TRBV12-4
d_call: NA

cdr3_aa: CASSIRLAGVYEQYF
cdr3_nt: TGTGCCAGTAGTATAAGACTAGCGGGAGTTTACGAGCAGTACTTC
clone_size: NA
cdr3_length: 15
j_call: TRBJ2-7
v_call: TRBV19
d_call: TRBD2

cdr3_aa: CASSAPGQPSYEQYF
cdr3_nt: TGTGCCAGCTCCGCGCCGGGACAGCCATCCTACGAGCAGTACTTC
clone_size: few
cdr3_length: 15
j_call: TRBJ2-7
v_call: TRBV2
d_call: TRBD1

cdr3_aa: CASSTGQLPYEQYF
cdr3_nt: TGTGCCAGCAGCACGGGACAGCTCCCCTACGAGCAGTACTTC
clone_size: few
cdr3_length: 14
j_call: TRBJ2-7
v_call: TRBV7-3
d_call: TRBD1

cdr3_aa: CASSRDNASPLHF
cdr3_nt: TGCGCCAGCAGCCGGGACAACGCTTCGCCCCTCCACTTT
clone_size: NA
cdr3_length: 13
j_call: TRBJ1-6
v_call: TRBV5-1
d_call: NA

cdr3_aa: CSAPPNNEQFF
cdr3_nt: TGCAGTGCCCCCCCAAACAATGAGCAGTTCTTC
clone_size: NA
cdr3_length: 11
j_call: TRBJ2-1
v_call: TRBV20-1
d_call: NA

cdr3_aa: CAWSVWGQENIQYF
cdr3_nt: TGTGCCTGGAGTGTTTGGGGACAGGAAAACATTCAGTACTTC
clone_size: NA
cdr3_length: 14
j_call: TRBJ2-4
v_call: TRBV30
d_call: TRBD1

cdr3_aa: CASSEIGTGNNEQFF
cdr3_nt: TGTGCCAGCAGTGAAATCGGGACAGGGAACAATGAGCAGTTCTTC
clone_size: NA
cdr3_length: 15
j_call: TRBJ2-1
v_call: TRBV6-1
d_call: TRBD1

cdr3_aa: CASSLFECEQYF
cdr3_nt: TGTGCCAGCAGCTTGTTCGAGTGCGAGCAGTACTTC
clone_size: once
cdr3_length: 12
j_call: TRBJ2-7
v_call: TRBV5-5
d_call: NA

cdr3_aa: CASSLAQGVHTEAFF
cdr3_nt: TGTGCCAGCAGCTTGGCCCAGGGGGTTCACACTGAAGCTTTCTTT
clone_size: once
cdr3_length: 15
j_call: TRBJ1-1
v_call: TRBV5-6
d_call: TRBD1

cdr3_aa: CASSGLAGAWEQFF
cdr3_nt: TGTGCCAGCTCGGGACTAGCGGGAGCTTGGGAGCAGTTCTTC
clone_size: NA
cdr3_length: 14
j_call: TRBJ2-1
v_call: TRBV9
d_call: TRBD2

cdr3_aa: CASSYSGVIDTQYF
cdr3_nt: TGTGCCAGCAGCTACAGCGGGGTTATAGATACGCAGTATTTT
clone_size: NA
cdr3_length: 14
j_call: TRBJ2-3
v_call: TRBV5-6
d_call: TRBD2

cdr3_aa: CASSPVEFSSYNEQFF
cdr3_nt: TGCGCCAGCAGCCCCGTGGAGTTTAGCTCCTACAATGAGCAGTTCTTC
clone_size: NA
cdr3_length: 16
j_call: TRBJ2-1
v_call: TRBV5-1
d_call: NA

cdr3_aa: CASSITSGIAYNEQFF
cdr3_nt: TGTGCCAGTAGTATAACTAGCGGGATAGCCTACAATGAGCAGTTCTTC
clone_size: NA
cdr3_length: 16
j_call: TRBJ2-1
v_call: TRBV19
d_call: TRBD2

cdr3_aa: CASSSRDFDEQYF
cdr3_nt: TGTGCCAGCAGCAGCCGGGACTTTGACGAGCAGTACTTC
clone_size: few
cdr3_length: 13
j_call: TRBJ2-7
v_call: TRBV4-2
d_call: NA

cdr3_aa: CASSPSGGFQETQYF
cdr3_nt: TGTGCCAGCAGCCCTAGCGGGGGCTTCCAAGAGACCCAGTACTTC
clone_size: NA
cdr3_length: 15
j_call: TRBJ2-5
v_call: TRBV7-9
d_call: TRBD2

cdr3_aa: CASSPSLGLAGGSSYEQYF
cdr3_nt: TGTGCCAGCAGTCCATCCCTAGGACTAGCGGGAGGGAGCTCCTACGAGCAGTACTTC
clone_size: NA
cdr3_length: 19
j_call: TRBJ2-7
v_call: TRBV28
d_call: TRBD2

cdr3_aa: CASSFYPGDRDYEQYF
cdr3_nt: TGTGCCAGCAGTTTCTACCCGGGGGACAGAGACTACGAGCAGTACTTC
clone_size: once
cdr3_length: 16
j_call: TRBJ2-7
v_call: TRBV6-6
d_call: NA

cdr3_aa: CASSFVGQGNTEAFF
cdr3_nt: TGTGCCAGCAGTTTTGTTGGACAGGGTAACACTGAAGCTTTCTTT
clone_size: NA
cdr3_length: 15
j_call: TRBJ1-1
v_call: TRBV27
d_call: TRBD1

cdr3_aa: CASSQGASNTGELFF
cdr3_nt: TGCGCCAGCAGCCAAGGCGCCTCGAACACCGGGGAGCTGTTTTTT
clone_size: NA
cdr3_length: 15
j_call: TRBJ2-2
v_call: TRBV4-1
d_call: NA

cdr3_aa: CASSPGTYNEQFF
cdr3_nt: TGTGCCAGCAGCCCTGGGACTTACAATGAGCAGTTCTTC
clone_size: NA
cdr3_length: 13
j_call: TRBJ2-1
v_call: TRBV7-9
d_call: NA

cdr3_aa: CASSLSGNQPQHF
cdr3_nt: TGTGCCAGCAGTCTCTCAGGGAATCAGCCCCAGCATTTT
clone_size: NA
cdr3_length: 13
j_call: TRBJ1-5
v_call: TRBV12-3/TRBV12-4
d_call: NA

cdr3_aa: CASSIHRAGDSPLHF
cdr3_nt: TGTGCCAGTAGTATTCACAGGGCCGGCGATTCACCCCTCCACTTT
clone_size: once
cdr3_length: 15
j_call: TRBJ1-6
v_call: TRBV19
d_call: NA

cdr3_aa: CASSGSGRGDTQYF
cdr3_nt: TGTGCCAGCAGCGGTAGCGGGAGGGGGGATACGCAGTATTTT
clone_size: NA
cdr3_length: 14
j_call: TRBJ2-3
v_call: TRBV9
d_call: TRBD2

cdr3_aa: CASSPAVSNEKLFF
cdr3_nt: TGTGCCAGCTCACCCGCGGTCTCTAATGAAAAACTGTTTTTT
clone_size: NA
cdr3_length: 14
j_call: TRBJ1-4
v_call: TRBV18
d_call: NA

cdr3_aa: CAWSVAREAFF
cdr3_nt: TGTGCCTGGAGTGTAGCGAGAGAAGCTTTCTTT
clone_size: NA
cdr3_length: 11
j_call: TRBJ1-1
v_call: TRBV30
d_call: NA

cdr3_aa: CASDSGTSGGYEQYF
cdr3_nt: TGTGCCAGTGACTCCGGGACTAGCGGGGGATACGAGCAGTACTTC
clone_size: once
cdr3_length: 15
j_call: TRBJ2-7
v_call: TRBV6-5
d_call: TRBD2

cdr3_aa: CASSFLETQYF
cdr3_nt: TGTGCCAGCAGCTTTCTAGAGACCCAGTACTTC
clone_size: NA
cdr3_length: 11
j_call: TRBJ2-5
v_call: TRBV7-2
d_call: NA

cdr3_aa: CASSLGRSYYEQYF
cdr3_nt: TGTGCCAGCAGTTTAGGCCGGAGCTACTACGAGCAGTACTTC
clone_size: few
cdr3_length: 14
j_call: TRBJ2-7
v_call: TRBV27
d_call: NA

cdr3_aa: CASSFLNEQFF
cdr3_nt: TGTGCCAGCAGCTTTCTCAATGAGCAGTTCTTC
clone_size: NA
cdr3_length: 11
j_call: TRBJ2-1
v_call: TRBV7-8
d_call: NA

cdr3_aa: CATSERTSGRGTDTQYF
cdr3_nt: TGTGCCACCAGTGAACGTACTAGCGGGAGGGGCACAGATACGCAGTATTTT
clone_size: NA
cdr3_length: 17
j_call: TRBJ2-3
v_call: TRBV24-1
d_call: TRBD2

cdr3_aa: CATSMRRGSSYEQYF
cdr3_nt: TGTGCCACCAGCATGCGGCGGGGGAGCTCCTACGAGCAGTACTTC
clone_size: NA
cdr3_length: 15
j_call: TRBJ2-7
v_call: TRBV15
d_call: TRBD2

cdr3_aa: CASSFWTSGRLDTQYF
cdr3_nt: TGTGCCAGCAGTTTCTGGACTAGCGGGAGGTTAGATACGCAGTATTTT
clone_size: NA
cdr3_length: 16
j_call: TRBJ2-3
v_call: TRBV6-5
d_call: TRBD2

cdr3_aa: CASRSQGTENQPQHF
cdr3_nt: TGTGCCAGCAGATCTCAAGGGACAGAGAATCAGCCCCAGCATTTT
clone_size: few
cdr3_length: 15
j_call: TRBJ1-5
v_call: TRBV6-6
d_call: TRBD1

cdr3_aa: CASSLSDPGSYEQYF
cdr3_nt: TGTGCCAGCAGTTTATCGGACCCGGGAAGCTACGAGCAGTACTTC
clone_size: NA
cdr3_length: 15
j_call: TRBJ2-7
v_call: TRBV27
d_call: NA

cdr3_aa: CASSQGHGRGQGKLFF
cdr3_nt: TGTGCCAGCAGCCAAGGGCACGGCAGGGGGCAGGGAAAACTGTTTTTT
clone_size: NA
cdr3_length: 16
j_call: TRBJ1-4
v_call: TRBV3-1/TRBV3-2
d_call: TRBD1

cdr3_aa: CAWSVLGTSNQPQHF
cdr3_nt: TGTGCCTGGAGTGTTTTAGGGACAAGCAATCAGCCCCAGCATTTT
clone_size: NA
cdr3_length: 15
j_call: TRBJ1-5
v_call: TRBV30
d_call: NA

cdr3_aa: CASSSLAGGTYEQYF
cdr3_nt: TGTGCCAGCAGTTCACTAGCGGGAGGTACCTACGAGCAGTACTTC
clone_size: few
cdr3_length: 15
j_call: TRBJ2-7
v_call: TRBV6-6
d_call: TRBD2

cdr3_aa: CASSPGTGISNQPQHF
cdr3_nt: TGTGCCAGCTCACCCGGGACAGGGATTAGCAATCAGCCCCAGCATTTT
clone_size: NA
cdr3_length: 16
j_call: TRBJ1-5
v_call: TRBV18
d_call: TRBD1

cdr3_aa: CASSLGPGSSYEQYF
cdr3_nt: TGCGCCAGCAGCTTAGGGCCTGGGAGCTCCTACGAGCAGTACTTC
clone_size: once
cdr3_length: 15
j_call: TRBJ2-7
v_call: TRBV5-1
d_call: NA

cdr3_aa: CASSRTGIDSGANVLTF
cdr3_nt: TGCGCCAGCAGCAGGACAGGGATTGATTCTGGGGCCAACGTCCTGACTTTC
clone_size: NA
cdr3_length: 17
j_call: TRBJ2-6
v_call: TRBV5-1
d_call: TRBD1

cdr3_aa: CASSAQEEWSLYNEQFF
cdr3_nt: TGTGCCAGCAGTGCCCAAGAAGAGTGGTCCCTCTACAATGAGCAGTTCTTC
clone_size: NA
cdr3_length: 17
j_call: TRBJ2-1
v_call: TRBV28
d_call: NA